These T cell receptor beta chains were read from a single sample in a study of blood T cell repertoires in COVID-19. Clones were sequenced by immunoSEQ multiplex PCR, and TCRdb holds only the in-frame ones, with some missing. Of 70,000 to 90,000 clones in the sample, roughly 87% were seen once. The specimen sequenced was peripheral blood. The source of these receptors is a man aged 50 to 59 with acute or convalescent COVID-19. Each CDR3 is given with its conserved first and last residue. A D gene is named only where the DNA matches it firmly. Clone size appears in some rows only: once, few, many, or a class for an expanded clone.

j_call: TRBJ1-5
v_call: TRBV6-5
d_call: TRBD1
clone_size: NA
cdr3_nt: TGTGCCAGCAGGGGGACAGCCAATAGCAATCAGCCCCAGCATTTT
cdr3_aa: CASRGTANSNQPQHF

j_call: TRBJ1-3
v_call: TRBV7-9
d_call: TRBD1
clone_size: NA
cdr3_nt: TGTGCCAGCAGATCTCCGGGACAGGGGGCTTTTGGAAACACCATATATTTT
cdr3_aa: CASRSPGQGAFGNTIYF

j_call: TRBJ1-1
v_call: TRBV6-2/TRBV6-3
d_call: TRBD1
clone_size: NA
cdr3_nt: TGTGCCAGCAGTACAGGGGGGATGGACACTGAAGCTTTCTTT
cdr3_aa: CASSTGGMDTEAFF

j_call: TRBJ2-3
v_call: TRBV11-2
d_call: NA
clone_size: once
cdr3_nt: TGTGCCAGCAGCTTAGATCAGTATACGCAGTATTTT
cdr3_aa: CASSLDQYTQYF

j_call: TRBJ1-2
v_call: TRBV24-1
d_call: TRBD1
clone_size: NA
cdr3_nt: TGTGCCACCAGTGACCCTTGGACAGGGGCTGGCTACACCTTC
cdr3_aa: CATSDPWTGAGYTF

j_call: TRBJ1-2
v_call: TRBV9
d_call: TRBD1
clone_size: once
cdr3_nt: TGTGCCAGCAACACGGGCAGGGGGGATGGTGGCTACACCTTC
cdr3_aa: CASNTGRGDGGYTF

j_call: TRBJ1-3
v_call: TRBV5-5
d_call: NA
clone_size: NA
cdr3_nt: TGTGCCAGCAGCTCTTTGACAGTTTCCGGAAACACCATATATTTT
cdr3_aa: CASSSLTVSGNTIYF

j_call: TRBJ2-5
v_call: TRBV4-2
d_call: NA
clone_size: few
cdr3_nt: TGTGCCAGCAGCCAACCGACAGGAGCGGAGACCCAGTACTTC
cdr3_aa: CASSQPTGAETQYF

j_call: TRBJ2-1
v_call: TRBV11-3
d_call: NA
clone_size: NA
cdr3_nt: TGTGCCAGCAGTCGTACATCTCAGGGGCTCCCGTTCGGTGAGCAGTTCTTC
cdr3_aa: CASSRTSQGLPFGEQFF

j_call: TRBJ2-7
v_call: TRBV27
d_call: TRBD1
clone_size: NA
cdr3_nt: TGTGCCAGCAGTGAGGACAGGAACTACGAGCAGTACTTC
cdr3_aa: CASSEDRNYEQYF

j_call: TRBJ1-4
v_call: TRBV10-3
d_call: NA
clone_size: NA
cdr3_nt: TGTGCCATCAGTGAGTCGGTCGGGTTCAATGAAAAACTGTTTTTT
cdr3_aa: CAISESVGFNEKLFF

j_call: TRBJ1-1
v_call: TRBV4-2
d_call: NA
clone_size: NA
cdr3_nt: TGTGCCAGCAGCGCTGAAGGACAGCTTGAAGCTTTCTTT
cdr3_aa: CASSAEGQLEAFF

j_call: TRBJ2-2
v_call: TRBV7-6
d_call: NA
clone_size: NA
cdr3_nt: TGTGCCAGCAGCTTAGGACAGCTAAACACCGGGGAGCTGTTTTTT
cdr3_aa: CASSLGQLNTGELFF

j_call: TRBJ2-3
v_call: TRBV19
d_call: NA
clone_size: NA
cdr3_nt: TGTGCCACCGGACGGGGTTCGGGCCGAGGCACAGATACGCAGTATTTT
cdr3_aa: CATGRGSGRGTDTQYF

j_call: TRBJ2-5
v_call: TRBV5-6
d_call: NA
clone_size: NA
cdr3_nt: TGTGCCAGCAGCTTGGGTCGAGGCCAAGAGACCCAGTACTTC
cdr3_aa: CASSLGRGQETQYF

j_call: TRBJ1-5
v_call: TRBV2
d_call: NA
clone_size: NA
cdr3_nt: TGTGCCAGCAGTGCTTTGTATAGCAATCAGCCCCAGCATTTT
cdr3_aa: CASSALYSNQPQHF

j_call: TRBJ1-1
v_call: TRBV20-1
d_call: TRBD1
clone_size: NA
cdr3_nt: TGCAGTGCTAGAGGACCGGGGACAGCCCGCTTT
cdr3_aa: CSARGPGTARF